These 24 T cell receptor beta chains were sequenced from one sample in a study of T cell responses to AZD1222 COVID-19 vaccine. Generated by immunoSEQ multiplex PCR, the TCRdb table keeps only in-frame clones and is missing some. The sample lists approximately 91,000 clones, under 95% occurring once. The sample consisted of peripheral blood, taken 28 days after the second AZD1222 dose. The receptor set was obtained from an adult who received the AZD1222 COVID-19 vaccine.

This clone showed up just once. Other DNA sequences in this sample translate to the same CDR3. The chain couples TRBV29-1 to TRBJ2-7; TRBD1 matches at 8 bases. The CDR3 totals 12 residues. The trim removed 4 bases at V and 2 bases at J, leaving 1 base unmatched. Germline CDR1 reads SQVTM; CDR2 reads ANQGSEA. CDR3 protein: CSVGTGTYEQYF. The CDR3 DNA sequence: TGCAGCGTTGGGACAGGGACCTACGAGCAGTACTTC.

The chain has TRBV3-1 (or the pseudogene TRBV3-2) and TRBJ1-2, with D perhaps matching TRBD1 (5 bases). Germline CDR1 reads LGHDT; CDR2 reads YNNKEL (reference sequence). Trimming stripped 0 bases from V and 4 bases from J, with 18 bases between. The CDR3 has 17 residues. CDR3 nucleotide sequence: TGTGCCAGCAGCCAAGAGCTCGGGTCGGGGGATTTCTATGGCTACACCTTC. Translated, it gives CASSQELGSGDFYGYTF.

In this sample, this clone turned up once. The chain has TRBV6-5 and TRBJ1-3; D remains ambiguous. The germline V gene has CDR1 MNHEY and CDR2 SVGAGI. There are 14 residues in the CDR3. V shed 10 bases and J shed 2 bases, with 15 bases lying between them. For the CDR3, the DNA is TGTGCCACCCGAGAAAGTTACGCTGGAAACACCATATATTTT. It translates to CATRESYAGNTIYF.

This clone showed up just a few times. The chain is built from TRBV9 and TRBJ1-2, with D uncertain. Deletions cut 0 bases from V and 2 bases from J, with 5 bases between. The CDR3 is 13 amino acids. CDR1 is SGDLS, CDR2 YYNGEE, per germline. The CDR3 sequence is CASSVGRNYGYTF. In nucleotides, the CDR3 is TGTGCCAGCAGCGTAGGGAGAAACTATGGCTACACCTTC.

The chain links TRBV27 to TRBJ1-5; D remains unclear. The CDR3 runs 14 residues. Germline loops: CDR1 MNHEY, CDR2 SMNVEV (reference sequence). Trimming took off 6 bases at V and 5 bases at J, with 14 bases between the two ends. The CDR3 region is CASRERWGDQPQHF. The DNA for the CDR3 is TGTGCCAGCAGGGAGAGGTGGGGTGATCAGCCCCAGCATTTT.

This clone came up once. This chain joins TRBV5-5 and TRBJ1-5, with 11 bases that match TRBD1. CDR1 is SGHKS and CDR2 is YYEKEE in the germline V gene (reference sequence). This CDR3 has 20 amino acids. The V gene end was trimmed by 3 bases and the J gene end by 1 base; junction bases not matched to a gene: 15. The CDR3 reads CASSSHIPGTGGASNQPQHF. The CDR3 DNA is TGTGCCAGCAGCTCCCACATACCCGGGACAGGGGGGGCGAGCAATCAGCCCCAGCATTTT.

The CDR3 nucleotides read TGTGCCAGCAGCTTAACTTTTAGCGGGAGCCTGGGGGAGACCCAGTACTTC. It translates to CASSLTFSGSLGETQYF. The V call is TRBV11-3, the J call TRBJ2-5, with 9 bases identical to TRBD2. Germline V gene lookup returns CDR1 SGHNT and CDR2 YENEEA. Losses at the gene ends were 2 bases for V and 5 bases for J; bases not matched to a gene: 12. The CDR3 totals 17 residues.

V usage is TRBV6-6 and J usage is TRBJ1-3, with D perhaps TRBD1 (5 bases). The CDR3 runs to 15 residues. Trimming took off 2 bases at V and 0 bases at J, with 8 bases between the two ends. Per the germline V gene, CDR1 is MNHNY and CDR2 is SVGAGI (reference sequence). DNA of the CDR3: TGTGCCAGCAGTTACCCGGACAACTCTGGAAACACCATATATTTT. Translated: CASSYPDNSGNTIYF.

This chain connects TRBV2 to TRBJ2-6; D is perhaps TRBD1 or TRBD2 (5 bases each). CDR1 is SNHLY and CDR2 is FYNNEI in the germline V gene. The CDR3 has 15 residues. V shed 7 bases and J shed 1 base, with 11 bases lying between them. Here the CDR3 DNA reads TGTGCCAGCAAGGGACCTTTATCTGGGGCCAACGTCCTGACTTTC. Protein sequence: CASKGPLSGANVLTF. Filled out from reference TRBV2 and TRBJ2-6, the complete variable domain reads EPEVTQTPSHQVTQMGQEVILRCVPISNHLYFYWYRQILGQKVEFLVSFYNNEISEKSEIFDDQFSVERPDGSNFTLKIRSTKLEDSAMYFCASKGPLSGANVLTFGAGSRLTVL.

The chain links TRBV7-2 to TRBJ2-1; 7 nucleotides line up with TRBD1. The CDR3 spans 15 residues. Trimming took 5 bases from V and 4 from J; bases not matched to a gene: 8. Germline CDR1 is SGHTA and CDR2 is FQGNSA. The CDR3 nucleotides are TGTGCCAGCAGCCCTGGGGGACAGAGATACAATGAGCAGTTCTTC. This sequence encodes CASSPGGQRYNEQFF.

V is TRBV27 and J is TRBJ1-4, with D possibly matching TRBD1 (6 bases). This CDR3 comprises 14 residues. Trimming left V 5 bases short and J 11 bases short, with 18 bases between. Germline CDR1 is MNHEY and CDR2 is SMNVEV (reference sequence). CDR3 loop: CASSAQGFGGKLFF. In DNA, the CDR3 is TGTGCCAGCAGTGCACAGGGTTTCGGCGGGAAACTGTTTTTT.

This chain joins TRBV30 and TRBJ2-1; D is undetermined. Germline CDR1 and CDR2: GTSNPN and SVGIG (reference sequence). V was trimmed by 5 bases and J by 7 bases, leaving 15 bases between them. The CDR3 sequence is 13 residues long. The CDR3 DNA is TGTGCCTGGTATGAGTTGTCCCCGAATGAGCAGTTCTTC. It translates to CAWYELSPNEQFF.

V gene TRBV6-5 combines with J gene TRBJ2-1; 11 nucleotides match TRBD2. The CDR3 extends over 16 amino acids. J was trimmed by 6 bases and V by 4 bases; bases with no gene match: 8. Per germline, CDR1 MNHEY and CDR2 SVGAGI. For the CDR3, the DNA is TGTGCCAGCAGTTTCAATAGCGGGAGGGCCGGCAATGAGCAGTTCTTC. Translation gives CASSFNSGRAGNEQFF.

This rearrangement joins TRBV4-1 to TRBJ1-1, with D tentatively TRBD1 (5 bases). This CDR3 contains 16 residues. The V gene's germline CDR1 is MGHRA and CDR2 YSYEKL. The V end lost 0 bases, the J end lost 1 base, and 12 bases lay between the germline ends. DNA for the CDR3: TGCGCCAGCAGCCAAGATCGGGGGACGTGGAACACTGAAGCTTTCTTT. Amino acid sequence: CASSQDRGTWNTEAFF.

The genes are TRBV28 and TRBJ1-1; D ambiguous. V was cut by 3 bases and J by 1 base, with 12 bases left in between. This CDR3 has 15 amino acids. The germline CDR1 and CDR2 sequences are MDHEN and SYDVKM. CDR3: CASSFEVAWNTEAFF. The CDR3 nucleotides read TGTGCCAGCAGTTTTGAGGTAGCATGGAACACTGAAGCTTTCTTT.

In its sample, this clone was seen once. The chain combines TRBV28 with TRBJ1-5; a possible D gene is TRBD1 (6 bases). This CDR3 has 13 amino acids. V gave up 8 bases and J gave up 1 base, with 9 bases separating them. Germline values: CDR1 MDHEN, CDR2 SYDVKM. The CDR3 here is CASARGSNQPQHF. Written as DNA, the CDR3 is TGTGCCAGCGCGAGGGGGAGCAATCAGCCCCAGCATTTT. Full variable domain (rest looked up from reference TRBV28 and TRBJ1-5): DVKVTQSSRYLVKRTGEKVFLECVQDMDHENMFWYRQDPGLGLRLIYFSYDVKMKEKGDIPEGYSVSREKKERFSLILESASTNQTSMYLCASARGSNQPQHFGDGTRLSIL.

This chain links TRBV4-1 with TRBJ2-3, with D hard to call. The CDR3 has 16 amino acids. The germline gives CDR1 MGHRA, CDR2 YSYEKL. Deletions cut 3 bases from V and 1 base from J, with 14 bases between. This CDR3 is CASSQANLGGTDTQYF. The CDR3 coding sequence is TGCGCCAGCAGCCAGGCCAACCTAGGAGGCACAGATACGCAGTATTTT.

This chain uses TRBV30 with TRBJ2-3; maybe TRBD2 (5 bases). The germline V and J ends were trimmed by 5 bases and 9 bases, with 18 bases remaining between them. The V gene's germline CDR1 is GTSNPN and CDR2 SVGIG (reference sequence). The CDR3 is 13 residues long. In nucleotides, the CDR3 is TGTGCCTGGGGCGGGTCCCCCCCCCAGACGCAGTATTTT. This sequence encodes CAWGGSPPQTQYF.

The chain joins TRBV28 to TRBJ1-4; D call uncertain. From germline, CDR1 is MDHEN and CDR2 SYDVKM. The V end lost 4 bases, the J end lost 7 bases, and 19 bases lay between the germline ends. This CDR3 has 16 residues. The CDR3 sequence is CASSSAGPSGGEKLFF. For the CDR3, the DNA is TGTGCCAGCAGTTCCGCCGGGCCCTCGGGAGGTGAAAAACTGTTTTTT.

This sequence joins TRBV5-1 and TRBJ2-7; D unresolved. Trimming removed 2 bases at V and 0 bases at J, with 12 bases between. The CDR3 consists of 15 residues. Germline assignment: CDR1 SGHRS and CDR2 YFSETQ. The CDR3: CASSLGRSLSYEQYF. The CDR3 DNA sequence: TGCGCCAGCAGCTTAGGACGCAGCCTCTCCTACGAGCAGTACTTC.

The V call is TRBV15, the J call TRBJ1-6; 7 bases map to TRBD1. The CDR3 is made up of 16 amino acids. In germline, CDR1 is LNHNV, CDR2 YYDKDF (reference sequence). V shed 3 bases, J shed 16 bases, and the junction held 18 bases outside the gene matches. CDR3 nucleotide sequence: TGTGCCACCAGCAGCTTTAGACAGGGTAGTCAGATCCCGCTCCACTTT. As protein: CATSSFRQGSQIPLHF.

The chain carries TRBV9 and TRBJ1-1; unclear D gene. Germline V gene lookup returns CDR1 SGDLS and CDR2 YYNGEE. The germline V and J ends were trimmed by 3 bases and 0 bases, with 6 bases remaining between them. CDR3 length: 13 residues. The CDR3 coding sequence is TGTGCCAGCAGCGAAGGGATGAACACTGAAGCTTTCTTT. This translates into CASSEGMNTEAFF.

V gene TRBV7-6 combines with J gene TRBJ2-7; 9 bases line up with TRBD2. The germline V gene has CDR1 SGHVS and CDR2 FNYEAQ. The CDR3 is 19 amino acids. Trimming took 1 base from V and 6 from J; bases not matched to a gene: 19. CDR3 sequence reads: CASSLGRVGSGSLLAEQYF. The CDR3, as DNA: TGTGCCAGCAGCTTAGGAAGAGTGGGTAGCGGGAGCTTACTTGCCGAGCAGTACTTC.

The chain is built from TRBV6-5 and TRBJ2-5; D perhaps matches TRBD2 (5 bases). This CDR3 contains 12 residues. CDR1 is MNHEY and CDR2 is SVGAGI in the germline V gene. The ends were cut back, 8 bases at V and 2 bases at J, with 9 bases in the middle. Written as DNA, the CDR3 is TGTGCCAGCCAACTAGTTCAAGAGACCCAGTACTTC. Amino acid sequence: CASQLVQETQYF.